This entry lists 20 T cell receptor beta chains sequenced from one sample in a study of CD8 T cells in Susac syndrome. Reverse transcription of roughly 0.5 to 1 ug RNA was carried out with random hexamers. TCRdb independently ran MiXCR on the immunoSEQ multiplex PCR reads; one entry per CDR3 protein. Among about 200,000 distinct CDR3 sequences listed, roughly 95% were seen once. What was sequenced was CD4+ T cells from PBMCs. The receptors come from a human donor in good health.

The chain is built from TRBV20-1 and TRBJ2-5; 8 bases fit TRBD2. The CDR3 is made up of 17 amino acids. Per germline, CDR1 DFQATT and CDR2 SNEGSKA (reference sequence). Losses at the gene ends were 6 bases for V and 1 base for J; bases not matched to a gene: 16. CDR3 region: CSARTAPDTSGQETQYF. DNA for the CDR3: TGCAGTGCAAGAACAGCCCCAGATACTAGCGGCCAAGAGACCCAGTACTTC.

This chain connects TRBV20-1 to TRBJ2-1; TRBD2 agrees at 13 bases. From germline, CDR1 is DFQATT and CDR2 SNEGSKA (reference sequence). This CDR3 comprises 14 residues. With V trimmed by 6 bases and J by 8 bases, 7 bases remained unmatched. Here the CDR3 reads CSAELAGGIHEQFF. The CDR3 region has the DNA TGCAGTGCCGAACTAGCGGGAGGGATACATGAGCAGTTCTTC.

The DNA for the CDR3 is TGTGCCAGCTCACCCCGATTGGGGAATGAGCAGTTCTTC. It codes for CASSPRLGNEQFF. The chain joins TRBV18 to TRBJ2-1; unclear D gene. CDR1 and CDR2 from the germline V gene are KGHSH and LQKENI. The CDR3 consists of 13 residues. V lost 3 bases and J lost 7, with 10 bases in between.

The CDR3 DNA follows: TGTGCCAGCAGTTACTCGACACCTGGGGCCAACGTCCTGACTTTC. It yields the protein CASSYSTPGANVLTF. V gene TRBV6-2 or TRBV6-3 combines with J gene TRBJ2-6; no reliable D call. Germline V gene data show CDR1 as MNHEY and CDR2 as SVGEGT. There are 15 residues in the CDR3. Between the trimmed V and J ends, which lost 0 bases and 2 bases, there was a span of 5 bases.

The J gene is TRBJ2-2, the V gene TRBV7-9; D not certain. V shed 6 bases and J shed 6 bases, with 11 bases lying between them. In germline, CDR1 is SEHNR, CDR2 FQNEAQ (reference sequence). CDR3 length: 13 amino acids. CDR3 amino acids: CASSSQAAGELFF. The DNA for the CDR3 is TGTGCCAGCAGTTCTCAGGCGGCCGGGGAGCTGTTTTTT.

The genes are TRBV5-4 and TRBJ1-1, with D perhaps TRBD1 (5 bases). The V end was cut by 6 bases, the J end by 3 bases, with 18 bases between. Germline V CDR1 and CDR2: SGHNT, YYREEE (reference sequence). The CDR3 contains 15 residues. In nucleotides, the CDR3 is TGTGCCAGCACACGGGTCGGCGCGGGGCACACTGAAGCTTTCTTT. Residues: CASTRVGAGHTEAFF.

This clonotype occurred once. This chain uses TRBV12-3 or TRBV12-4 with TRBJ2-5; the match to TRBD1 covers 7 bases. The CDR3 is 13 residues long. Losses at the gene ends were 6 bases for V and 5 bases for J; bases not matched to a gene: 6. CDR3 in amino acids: CASSPGQEETQYF. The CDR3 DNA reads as TGTGCCAGCAGCCCCGGACAGGAGGAGACCCAGTACTTC.

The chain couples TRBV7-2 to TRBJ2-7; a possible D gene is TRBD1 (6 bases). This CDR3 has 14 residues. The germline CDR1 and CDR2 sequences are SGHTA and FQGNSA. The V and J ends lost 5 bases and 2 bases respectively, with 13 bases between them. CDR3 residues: CASSHRQATYEQYF. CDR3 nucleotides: TGTGCCAGCAGCCACCGACAGGCCACCTACGAGCAGTACTTC.

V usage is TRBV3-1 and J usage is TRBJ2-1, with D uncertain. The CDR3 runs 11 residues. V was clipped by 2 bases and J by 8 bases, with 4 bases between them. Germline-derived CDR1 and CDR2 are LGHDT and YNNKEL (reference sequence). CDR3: CASSQSHEQFF. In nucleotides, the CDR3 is TGTGCCAGCAGCCAAAGTCATGAGCAGTTCTTC.

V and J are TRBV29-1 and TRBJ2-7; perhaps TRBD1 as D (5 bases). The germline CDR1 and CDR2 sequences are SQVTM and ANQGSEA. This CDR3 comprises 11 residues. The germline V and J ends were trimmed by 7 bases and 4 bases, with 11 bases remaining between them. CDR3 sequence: CSGRTGYEQYF. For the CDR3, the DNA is TGCAGCGGTCGTACAGGATACGAGCAGTACTTC.

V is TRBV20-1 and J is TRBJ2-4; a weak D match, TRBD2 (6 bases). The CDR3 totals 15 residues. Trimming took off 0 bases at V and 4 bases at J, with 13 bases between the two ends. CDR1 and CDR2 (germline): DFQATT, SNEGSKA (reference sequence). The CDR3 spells CSARDGSGEKNIQYF. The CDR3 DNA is TGCAGTGCTAGAGATGGTTCGGGGGAGAAAAACATTCAGTACTTC.

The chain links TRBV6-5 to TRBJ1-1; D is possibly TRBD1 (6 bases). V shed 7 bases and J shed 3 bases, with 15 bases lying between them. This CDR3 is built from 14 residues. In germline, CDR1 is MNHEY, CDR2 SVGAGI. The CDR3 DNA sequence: TGTGCCAGCACCCGAGGGGGAACGTACACTGAAGCTTTCTTT. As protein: CASTRGGTYTEAFF.

The CDR3 region has the DNA TGTGCCAGCAGCTTATCTCTCGACCACAGGGGGCGGAATGAAAAACTGTTTTTT. Residues: CASSLSLDHRGRNEKLFF. The rearrangement joins TRBV13 to TRBJ1-4; the match to TRBD1 covers 9 bases. The V segment lost 2 bases and the J segment 5 bases; nucleotides outside the gene matches: 12. CDR3 length equals 18 residues. Germline CDR1 PRHDT, CDR2 FYEKMQ (reference sequence).

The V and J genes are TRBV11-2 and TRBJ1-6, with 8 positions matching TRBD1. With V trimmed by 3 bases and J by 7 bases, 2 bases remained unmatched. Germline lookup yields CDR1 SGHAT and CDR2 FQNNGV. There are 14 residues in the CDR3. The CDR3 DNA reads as TGTGCCAGCAGCTTGACAGGGGACAATTCACCCCTCCACTTT. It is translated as CASSLTGDNSPLHF.

As DNA, the CDR3 is TGCAGTGGGCGCGGGAGTACAGATACGCAGTATTTT. Protein: CSGRGSTDTQYF. The V call is TRBV20-1, the J call TRBJ2-3; 7 bases fit TRBD2. Germline CDR1 DFQATT, CDR2 SNEGSKA (reference sequence). The CDR3 has 12 amino acids. Germline trimming cut 7 bases from V and 3 bases from J; bases unmatched to any gene: 4.

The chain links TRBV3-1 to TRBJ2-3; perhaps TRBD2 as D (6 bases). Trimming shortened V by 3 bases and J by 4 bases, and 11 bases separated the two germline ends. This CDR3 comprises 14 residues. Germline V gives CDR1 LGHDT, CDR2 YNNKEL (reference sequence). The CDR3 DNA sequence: TGTGCCAGCAGCCAGGGCCTAGCGTCAGATACGCAGTATTTT. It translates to CASSQGLASDTQYF.

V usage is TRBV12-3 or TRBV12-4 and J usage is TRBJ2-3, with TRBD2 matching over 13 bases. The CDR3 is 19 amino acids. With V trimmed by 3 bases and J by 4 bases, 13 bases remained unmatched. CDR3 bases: TGTGCCAGCAGTTTTAGGGGACTAGCGGGGATCCCGGTGGCAGATACGCAGTATTTT. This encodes CASSFRGLAGIPVADTQYF.

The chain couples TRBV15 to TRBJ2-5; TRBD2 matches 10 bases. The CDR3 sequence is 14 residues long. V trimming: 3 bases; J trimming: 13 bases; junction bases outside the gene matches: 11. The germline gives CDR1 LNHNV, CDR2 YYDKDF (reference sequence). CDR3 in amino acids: CATSSLPATSGSYF. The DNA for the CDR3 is TGTGCCACCAGCAGTCTCCCCGCGACTAGCGGGTCGTACTTC.

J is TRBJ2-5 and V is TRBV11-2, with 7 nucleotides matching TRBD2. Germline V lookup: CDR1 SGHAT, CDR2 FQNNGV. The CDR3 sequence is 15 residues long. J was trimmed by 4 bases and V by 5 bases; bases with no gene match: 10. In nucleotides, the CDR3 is TGTGCCAGCAGCCCAGCATCGGGGGGACCAGAGACCCAGTACTTC. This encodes CASSPASGGPETQYF. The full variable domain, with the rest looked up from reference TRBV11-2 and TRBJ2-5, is EAGVAQSPRYKIIEKRQSVAFWCNPISGHATLYWYQQILGQGPKLLIQFQNNGVVDDSQLPKDRFSAERLKGVDSTLKIQPAKLEDSAVYLCASSPASGGPETQYFGPGTRLLVL.

The DNA of the CDR3 is TGCAGCGTTGAAGGGGGCCAGCTTGGAGAGACCCAGTACTTC. It translates to CSVEGGQLGETQYF. The chain is built from TRBV29-1 and TRBJ2-5, with D tentatively TRBD1 (5 bases). CDR1 and CDR2 from the germline V gene are SQVTM and ANQGSEA. Deletions cut 1 base from V and 4 bases from J, with 13 bases between. There are 14 residues in the CDR3.